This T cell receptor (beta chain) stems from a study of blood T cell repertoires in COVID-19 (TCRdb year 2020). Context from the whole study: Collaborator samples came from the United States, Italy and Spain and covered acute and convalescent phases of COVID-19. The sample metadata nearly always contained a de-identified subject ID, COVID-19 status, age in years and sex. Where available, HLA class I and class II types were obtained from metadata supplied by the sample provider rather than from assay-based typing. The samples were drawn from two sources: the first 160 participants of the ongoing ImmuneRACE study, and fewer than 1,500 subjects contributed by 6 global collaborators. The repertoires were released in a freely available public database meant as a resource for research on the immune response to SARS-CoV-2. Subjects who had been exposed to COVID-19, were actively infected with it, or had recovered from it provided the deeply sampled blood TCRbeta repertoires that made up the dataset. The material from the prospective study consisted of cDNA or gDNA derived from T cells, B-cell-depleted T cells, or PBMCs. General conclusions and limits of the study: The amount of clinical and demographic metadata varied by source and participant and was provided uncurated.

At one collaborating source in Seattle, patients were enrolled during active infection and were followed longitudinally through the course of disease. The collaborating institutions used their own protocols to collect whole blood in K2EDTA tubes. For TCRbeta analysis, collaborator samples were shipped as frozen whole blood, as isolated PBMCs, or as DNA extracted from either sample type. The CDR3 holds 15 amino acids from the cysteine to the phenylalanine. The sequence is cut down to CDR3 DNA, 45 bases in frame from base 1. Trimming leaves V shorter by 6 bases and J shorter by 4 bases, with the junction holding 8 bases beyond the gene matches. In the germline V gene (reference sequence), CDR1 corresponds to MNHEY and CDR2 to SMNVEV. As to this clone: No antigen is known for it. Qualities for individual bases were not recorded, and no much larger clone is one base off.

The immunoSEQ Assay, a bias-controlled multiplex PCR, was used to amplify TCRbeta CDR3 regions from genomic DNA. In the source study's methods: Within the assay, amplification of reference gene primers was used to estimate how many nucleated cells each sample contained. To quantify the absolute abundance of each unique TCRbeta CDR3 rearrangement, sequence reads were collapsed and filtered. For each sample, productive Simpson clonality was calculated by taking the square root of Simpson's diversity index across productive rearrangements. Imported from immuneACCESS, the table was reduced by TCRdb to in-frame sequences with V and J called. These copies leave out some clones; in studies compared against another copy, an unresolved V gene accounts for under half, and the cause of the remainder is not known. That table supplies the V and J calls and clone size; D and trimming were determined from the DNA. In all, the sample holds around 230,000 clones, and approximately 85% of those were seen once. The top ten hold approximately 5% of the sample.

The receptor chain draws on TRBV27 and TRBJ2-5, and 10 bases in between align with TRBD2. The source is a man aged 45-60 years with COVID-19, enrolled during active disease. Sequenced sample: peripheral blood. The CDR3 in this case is CASSLSGGALETQYF. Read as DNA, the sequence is TGTGCCAGCAGCTTAAGCGGGGGGGCCCTAGAGACCCAGTACTTC.